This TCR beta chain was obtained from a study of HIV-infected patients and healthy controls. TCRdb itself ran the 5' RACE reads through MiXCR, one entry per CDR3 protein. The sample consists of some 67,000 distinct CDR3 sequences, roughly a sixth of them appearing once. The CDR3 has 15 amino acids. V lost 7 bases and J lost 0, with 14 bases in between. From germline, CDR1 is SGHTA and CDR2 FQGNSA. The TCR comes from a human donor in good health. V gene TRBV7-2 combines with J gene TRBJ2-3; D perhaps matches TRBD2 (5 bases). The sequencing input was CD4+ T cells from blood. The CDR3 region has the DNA TGTGCCAGCATGGAGGAACGTGGGAGCACAGATACGCAGTATTTT. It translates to CASMEERGSTDTQYF.